Listed below are T cell receptor beta chains from one sample, sequenced in a study of blood T cells in healthy people across ages. TCRdb re-derived calls from the 5' RACE reads in MiXCR, one entry per CDR3 protein. The table shows 800,000 to 900,000 distinct CDR3 sequences, with less than 80% occurring only once. Sequenced input: blood. These receptors all stem from a man younger than 40 in good health. The CDR3 runs from the conserved cysteine through the conserved F or W. D genes are given only for firm matches. Clone size is shown for a subset of rows, as once, few, many or a class of expanded clone.

j_call | v_call | clone_size | d_call | cdr3_aa | cdr3_nt
TRBJ2-3 | TRBV4-3 | few | TRBD2 | CASSPTRSSGGRGDTQYF | TGCGCCAGCAGCCCTACAAGAAGCAGCGGGGGGCGCGGGGATACGCAGTATTTT
TRBJ2-5 | TRBV29-1 | NA | TRBD2 | CSVAVAGNQETQYF | TGCAGCGTTGCAGTAGCGGGGAACCAAGAGACCCAGTACTTC
TRBJ1-6 | TRBV27 | few | NA | CASSFGGLYNSPLHF | TGTGCCAGCAGTTTCGGCGGACTATATAATTCACCCCTCCACTTT
TRBJ2-3 | TRBV7-2 | few | TRBD2 | CASSVGTSGLTDTQYF | TGTGCCAGCAGCGTCGGGACTAGCGGGCTCACAGATACGCAGTATTTT
TRBJ2-3 | TRBV12-3/TRBV12-4 | NA | TRBD1 | CASSLGQGPYTDTQYF | TGTGCCAGCAGTTTAGGACAGGGACCCTACACAGATACGCAGTATTTT
TRBJ2-1 | TRBV4-3 | NA | NA | CAGRGRVSYNEQFF | TGCGCCGGAAGAGGCAGGGTGTCCTACAATGAGCAGTTCTTC
TRBJ2-1 | TRBV11-1 | few | TRBD2 | CASSLPGLAGGQKNEQFF | TGTGCCAGCAGCTTACCTGGACTAGCGGGGGGCCAAAAGAATGAGCAGTTCTTC
TRBJ1-2 | TRBV29-1 | once | TRBD1 | CSVGDRVYGYTF | TGCAGCGTTGGAGACAGGGTCTATGGCTACACCTTC
TRBJ1-6 | TRBV12-3/TRBV12-4 | few | NA | CASTQVKNSPLHF | TGTGCCAGCACCCAGGTGAAAAATTCACCCCTCCACTTT
TRBJ2-1 | TRBV29-1 | NA | NA | CSVSTPNEQFF | TGCAGCGTGTCCACTCCCAATGAGCAGTTCTTC
TRBJ2-7 | TRBV11-2 | NA | NA | CASSYLASELYEQYF | TGTGCCAGCAGCTACCTTGCATCAGAACTCTACGAGCAGTACTTC
TRBJ1-5 | TRBV5-1 | once | NA | CASSLAGQANQPQHF | TGCGCCAGCAGCTTGGCCGGGCAAGCCAATCAGCCCCAGCATTTT
TRBJ2-7 | TRBV20-1 | many | TRBD1 | CSARGDREKYEQYF | TGCAGTGCTAGAGGCGACAGGGAGAAGTACGAGCAGTACTTC
TRBJ2-2 | TRBV24-1 | NA | TRBD1 | CATSEDRARSTGELFF | TGTGCCACCAGTGAGGACAGGGCCAGGAGCACCGGGGAGCTGTTTTTT
TRBJ1-1 | TRBV5-1 | NA | NA | CASSLGGAEGTEAFF | TGCGCCAGCAGCTTGGGGGGGGCGGAGGGCACTGAAGCTTTCTTT
TRBJ2-1 | TRBV6-5 | NA | NA | CASSYAGWDNEQFF | TGTGCCAGCAGTTACGCAGGGTGGGACAATGAGCAGTTCTTC
TRBJ2-5 | TRBV5-1 | NA | NA | CASSLEGGPETQYF | TGCGCCAGCAGCTTAGAGGGGGGGCCGGAGACCCAGTACTTC
TRBJ2-5 | TRBV7-8 | NA | TRBD1 | CASSPWTGAQETQYF | TGTGCCAGCAGCCCCTGGACAGGGGCCCAAGAGACCCAGTACTTC
TRBJ1-2 | TRBV7-2 | NA | TRBD1 | CASSFYRDRESGYTF | TGTGCCAGCAGTTTTTACCGGGACAGGGAATCTGGCTACACCTTC
TRBJ1-2 | TRBV2 | NA | NA | CASLQSDRYLNYGYTF | TGTGCCAGCCTACAATCGGACCGATACCTTAACTATGGCTACACCTTC
TRBJ1-2 | TRBV7-2 | once | NA | CASSLQALYGYTF | TGTGCCAGCAGCCTACAGGCCCTTTATGGCTACACCTTC
TRBJ1-1 | TRBV3-1 | NA | NA | CASSHGQTEAFF | TGTGCCAGCAGCCACGGACAGACTGAAGCTTTCTTT
TRBJ2-4 | TRBV5-4 | NA | TRBD2 | CASSFSGGAYLAKNIQYF | TGTGCCAGCAGCTTTAGCGGGGGGGCCTATTTGGCCAAAAACATTCAGTACTTC
TRBJ2-1 | TRBV20-1 | NA | TRBD2 | CSASKASGGAWNEQFF | TGCAGTGCTAGTAAGGCTAGCGGGGGGGCCTGGAATGAGCAGTTCTTC
TRBJ2-4 | TRBV4-2 | NA | NA | CASSQAGDPYNEQYF | TGTGCCAGCAGCCAAGCGGGGGACCCCTACAATGAGCAGTACTTC
TRBJ2-1 | TRBV6-5 | NA | NA | CASSISGLGQFF | TGTGCCAGCAGTATATCAGGGCTGGGGCAGTTCTTC
TRBJ1-2 | TRBV12-3/TRBV12-4 | NA | NA | CASSLPADNYGYTF | TGTGCCAGCAGTTTGCCGGCGGATAACTATGGCTACACCTTC
TRBJ2-7 | TRBV7-9 | NA | NA | CASGPDSYEQYF | TGTGCCAGCGGTCCGGATTCCTACGAGCAGTACTTC
TRBJ2-7 | TRBV20-1 | NA | NA | CSAREKPFYEQYF | TGCAGTGCTAGAGAGAAGCCTTTCTACGAGCAGTACTTC
TRBJ2-1 | TRBV14 | few | NA | CASSQVRARANEQFF | TGTGCCAGCAGCCAAGTGCGGGCCAGGGCCAATGAGCAGTTCTTC
TRBJ2-7 | TRBV7-2 | NA | NA | CASSSSTWVPSYEQYF | TGTGCCAGCAGCTCCTCTACGTGGGTTCCCTCCTACGAGCAGTACTTC
TRBJ2-5 | TRBV14 | NA | NA | CASSRTFRDKRYF | TGTGCCAGCAGCCGAACGTTCCGGGACAAGAGGTACTTC
TRBJ2-7 | TRBV6-1 | NA | NA | CASSEVSSYEQYF | TGTGCCAGCAGTGAGGTCAGCTCCTACGAGCAGTACTTC
TRBJ2-1 | TRBV9 | NA | NA | CASSVELVGVEQFF | TGTGCCAGCAGCGTAGAACTAGTGGGGGTTGAGCAGTTCTTC
TRBJ2-6 | TRBV6-5 | NA | NA | CASRYSRYNSGANVLTF | TGTGCCAGCAGATACTCGAGGTACAACTCTGGGGCCAACGTCCTGACTTTC
TRBJ1-2 | TRBV15 | NA | TRBD1 | CATSPTGRVGGYTF | TGTGCCACCAGCCCGACAGGGAGGGTAGGCGGCTACACCTTC
TRBJ1-3 | TRBV20-1 | once | NA | CSASMGPGNTIYF | TGCAGTGCTAGCATGGGTCCTGGAAACACCATATATTTT
TRBJ2-1 | TRBV28 | NA | NA | CASKGHGNNEQFF | TGTGCCAGCAAGGGACACGGTAACAATGAGCAGTTCTTC
TRBJ1-1 | TRBV6-2/TRBV6-3 | NA | TRBD1 | CASSYSPVGQGTAEAFF | TGTGCCAGCAGTTACTCGCCTGTGGGACAGGGGACGGCTGAAGCTTTCTTT
TRBJ2-1 | TRBV5-1 | NA | NA | CASSLTGSTIEQFF | TGCGCCAGCAGCTTGACAGGGAGTACAATAGAGCAGTTCTTC